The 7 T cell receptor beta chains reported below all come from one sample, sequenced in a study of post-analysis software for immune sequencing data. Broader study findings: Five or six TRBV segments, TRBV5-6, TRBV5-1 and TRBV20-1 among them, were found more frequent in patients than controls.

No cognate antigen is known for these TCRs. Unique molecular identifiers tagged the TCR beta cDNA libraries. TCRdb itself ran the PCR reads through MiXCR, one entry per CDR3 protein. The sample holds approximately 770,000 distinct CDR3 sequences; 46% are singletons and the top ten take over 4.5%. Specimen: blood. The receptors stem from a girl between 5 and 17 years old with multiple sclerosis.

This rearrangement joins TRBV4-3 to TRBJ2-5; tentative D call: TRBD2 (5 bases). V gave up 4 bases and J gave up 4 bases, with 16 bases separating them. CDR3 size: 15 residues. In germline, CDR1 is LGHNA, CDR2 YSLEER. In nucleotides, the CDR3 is TGCGCCAGCAGCCCTGGTCACCTCCGGGGAGAGACCCAGTACTTC. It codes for CASSPGHLRGETQYF.

The CDR3 coding sequence is TGCGCCAGCGCCTCTAGGGGGGCAGGGCATGGCTACACCTTC. Translation: CASASRGAGHGYTF. V and J are TRBV10-2 and TRBJ1-2; weak D call: TRBD1 (6 bases). This CDR3 region has 14 residues. Germline V lookup: CDR1 WSHSY, CDR2 SAAADI. V lost 8 bases, J lost 6 bases, and 19 bases lay in between.

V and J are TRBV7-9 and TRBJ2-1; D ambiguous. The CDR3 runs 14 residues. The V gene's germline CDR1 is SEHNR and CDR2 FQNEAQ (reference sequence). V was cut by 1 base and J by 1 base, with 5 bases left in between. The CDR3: CASSLVASYNEQFF. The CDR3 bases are TGTGCCAGCAGCTTAGTCGCGTCCTACAATGAGCAGTTCTTC.

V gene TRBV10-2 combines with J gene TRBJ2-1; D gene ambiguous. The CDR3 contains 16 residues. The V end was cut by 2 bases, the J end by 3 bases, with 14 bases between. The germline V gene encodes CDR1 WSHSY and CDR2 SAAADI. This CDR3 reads CASSEPGRVGYNEQFF. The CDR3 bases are TGCGCCAGCAGTGAGCCAGGACGGGTTGGCTACAATGAGCAGTTCTTC.

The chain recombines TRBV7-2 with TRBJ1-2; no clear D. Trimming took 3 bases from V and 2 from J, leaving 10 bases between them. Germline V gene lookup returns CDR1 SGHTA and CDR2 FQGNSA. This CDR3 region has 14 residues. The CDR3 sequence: CASSLNGFNYGYTF. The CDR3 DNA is TGTGCCAGCAGCTTGAACGGGTTCAACTATGGCTACACCTTC.

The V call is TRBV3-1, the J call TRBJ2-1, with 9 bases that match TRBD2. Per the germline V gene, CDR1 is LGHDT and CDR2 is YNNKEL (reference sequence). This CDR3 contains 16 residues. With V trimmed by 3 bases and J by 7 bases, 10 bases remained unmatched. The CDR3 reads CASSQNVAGEVNEQFF. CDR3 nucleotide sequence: TGTGCCAGCAGCCAGAACGTAGCGGGAGAGGTGAATGAGCAGTTCTTC.

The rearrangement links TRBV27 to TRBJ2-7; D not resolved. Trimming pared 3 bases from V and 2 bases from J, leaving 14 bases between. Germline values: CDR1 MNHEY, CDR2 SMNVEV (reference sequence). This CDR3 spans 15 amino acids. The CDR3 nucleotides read TGTGCCAGCAGTTTTTTACGGACGGACCCCTACGAGCAGTACTTC. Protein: CASSFLRTDPYEQYF.